This T cell receptor (beta chain) is from a study of T cells in Graves' hyperthyroidism and ophthalmopathy. This CDR3 contains 12 residues. Trimming stripped 2 bases from V and 6 bases from J, with 5 bases between. Study-level findings and limits: It was a median about 6 months before onset that the model predicted ophthalmopathy. Patients with ophthalmopathy were separated from those with stable hyperthyroidism by a 13 V-J model.

Worth noting for this clonotype: Its antigen is still unknown.

Template material for amplifying TCR beta CDR3 regions consisted of RNA transcripts. The HTBI primer set served for first-round RT-PCR of the TCR CDR3. TCRdb independently ran MiXCR on the multiplex PCR reads; one entry per CDR3 protein. The sample shows around 340,000 distinct CDR3 sequences, roughly 20% of them seen only once. The chain uses TRBV12-3 or TRBV12-4 and TRBJ2-1, with D unresolved. The specimen was blood. This sequence originates from a woman between 35 and 50 years old with Graves' ophthalmopathy. Written as DNA, the CDR3 is TGTGCCAGCAGTTTAAGGGTCAATGAGCAGTTCTTC. This encodes CASSLRVNEQFF.